One and the same sample provided the 14 T cell receptor beta chains below, sequenced in a study of T-cell memory formation after mild COVID-19. TCRdb processed the 5' RACE reads anew with MiXCR; each CDR3 protein has one entry. The repertoire has 190,000 or so distinct CDR3 sequences, over 20% of them found once; the top ten carry around 23%. Sequenced input: PBMCs or a T cell subset sorted from them (not recorded which). Receptor source: an adult woman who had mild COVID-19 (a few samples of this study predate the infection). Cell type and time point are not known.

The chain combines TRBV12-3 or TRBV12-4 with TRBJ1-1; TRBD1 is a possible D gene (5 bases). The CDR3 has 13 residues. V was trimmed by 5 bases and J by 7 bases, leaving 14 bases between them. The CDR3 is CASSPLGGGEAFF. The CDR3 DNA reads as TGTGCCAGCAGTCCCTTGGGGGGGGGTGAAGCTTTCTTT.

This sequence joins TRBV7-6 and TRBJ1-1; no definite D call. This CDR3 is built from 13 residues. With 2 bases removed from V and 4 bases from J, the gap between germline ends came to 8 bases. Germline values: CDR1 SGHVS, CDR2 FNYEAQ. CDR3 in amino acids: CASSLFGSTEAFF. The CDR3 nucleotides read TGTGCCAGCAGCTTATTTGGGTCCACTGAAGCTTTCTTT.

This clonotype was observed a few times. J is TRBJ2-7 and V is TRBV2, with 8 positions matching TRBD1. Germline V CDR1 and CDR2: SNHLY, FYNNEI. The ends lost 3 bases at V and 7 bases at J; junction bases unmatched: 8. The CDR3 length is 14 residues. CDR3 residues: CASSEVQGAQEQYF. The CDR3 DNA reads as TGTGCCAGCAGTGAGGTTCAGGGGGCGCAAGAGCAGTACTTC.

This sequence joins TRBV4-1 and TRBJ2-7; 8 positions match TRBD1. CDR1 and CDR2 from the germline V gene are MGHRA and YSYEKL. V shed 1 base and J 3 bases; nucleotides not matched to a gene: 8. This CDR3 contains 16 residues. This CDR3 reads CASSQVSPGQGYEQYF. The CDR3 DNA is TGCGCCAGCAGCCAAGTTTCTCCCGGACAGGGCTACGAGCAGTACTTC.

V gene TRBV4-1 combines with J gene TRBJ1-1; D remains unclear. Germline V gene sequence: CDR1 MGHRA, CDR2 YSYEKL. Trimming took off 0 bases at V and 4 bases at J, with 15 bases between the two ends. This CDR3 has 16 residues. In nucleotides, the CDR3 is TGCGCCAGCAGCCAAGATCCGCTGAGGGTGGGCACTGAAGCTTTCTTT. This gives the protein CASSQDPLRVGTEAFF.

This clonotype was recorded a few times. The chain has TRBV6-2 or TRBV6-3 and TRBJ1-5, with TRBD1 matching 8 bases. CDR3 length equals 18 residues. Germline V gene sequence: CDR1 MNHEY, CDR2 SVGEGT. V shed 6 bases and J 6 bases; nucleotides not matched to a gene: 19. In nucleotides, the CDR3 is TGTGCCAGCAGCATCTCTTCACTTGGACAGGGATGGGTTCAGCCCCAGCATTTT. As protein: CASSISSLGQGWVQPQHF.

The V call is TRBV5-1, the J call TRBJ1-6, with 7 nucleotides matching TRBD1. The CDR3 is 16 amino acids. The V gene end was trimmed by 3 bases and the J gene end by 8 bases; junction bases not matched to a gene: 11. Germline CDR1 is SGHRS and CDR2 is YFSETQ. The CDR3 DNA reads as TGCGCCAGCAGCTCCGGACAGGCTTCCAGGGATTCACCCCTCCACTTT. This codes for CASSSGQASRDSPLHF.

The chain employs TRBV7-9 and TRBJ1-1, with TRBD1 matching 7 bases. The CDR3 is 13 amino acids. CDR1 is SEHNR, CDR2 FQNEAQ, per germline (reference sequence). V was pared by 4 bases and J by 6 bases, with 5 bases of the junction left unmatched. In DNA form, the CDR3 reads TGTGCCAGCAGCTCCCGACAGGGACCTGAAGCTTTCTTT. This gives the protein CASSSRQGPEAFF.

This clonotype was observed a few times. The chain uses TRBV7-3 and TRBJ2-3; tentative D call: TRBD2 (5 bases). The germline V and J ends were trimmed by 7 bases and 3 bases, with 11 bases remaining between them. The CDR3 spans 13 residues. CDR1 is SGHTA, CDR2 FQGTGA, per germline. The CDR3 region is CASKRTETDTQYF. CDR3 coding DNA: TGTGCCAGCAAGCGGACTGAAACAGATACGCAGTATTTT.

This clonotype was seen a few times. The genes are TRBV12-3 or TRBV12-4 and TRBJ2-1, with 8 bases fitting TRBD2. The CDR3 totals 14 residues. The junction had 4 bases not matched to a gene; V was cut back by 3 bases and J by 6 bases. This chain's CDR3 is CASSLTSESNEQFF. The CDR3 DNA sequence: TGTGCCAGCAGTTTGACTAGCGAGAGCAATGAGCAGTTCTTC.

In its sample, this clonotype was seen a few times. This chain links TRBV5-1 with TRBJ2-1; D might be TRBD1 (6 bases). The V and J ends lost 0 bases and 8 bases respectively, with 12 bases between them. This CDR3 comprises 14 residues. CDR1 is SGHRS and CDR2 is YFSETQ in the germline V gene. This CDR3 is CASSLARGFYEQFF. In nucleotides, the CDR3 is TGCGCCAGCAGCTTGGCGAGGGGGTTTTATGAGCAGTTCTTC.

The V gene is TRBV6-5, the J gene TRBJ1-2; no firm D call. Germline values: CDR1 MNHEY, CDR2 SVGAGI. This CDR3 contains 12 residues. V was clipped by 5 bases and J by 8 bases, with 12 bases between them. DNA of the CDR3: TGTGCCAGCAGTGACGGGGTGGGCGGCTACACCTTC. Translation gives CASSDGVGGYTF.

This clonotype was seen a few times. The chain uses TRBV5-1 and TRBJ1-5, with 7 bases fitting TRBD1. Germline CDR1 is SGHRS and CDR2 is YFSETQ. The CDR3 loop spans 19 amino acids. The V gene end was trimmed by 4 bases and the J gene end by 0 bases; junction bases not matched to a gene: 16. CDR3 coding DNA: TGCGCCAGCAGCCCTAACAGGGGCTCCCGACCCTATAGCAATCAGCCCCAGCATTTT. Translated, it gives CASSPNRGSRPYSNQPQHF.

This clonotype was recorded a few times. The chain couples TRBV29-1 to TRBJ2-3; tentatively, D is TRBD1 (6 bases). From germline, CDR1 is SQVTM and CDR2 ANQGSEA. This CDR3 comprises 15 residues. V lost 4 bases and J 0 bases, leaving 14 bases between the germline ends. CDR3 amino acids: CSVVSGTSSTDTQYF. In DNA, the CDR3 is TGCAGCGTTGTTTCCGGGACATCTAGCACAGATACGCAGTATTTT.